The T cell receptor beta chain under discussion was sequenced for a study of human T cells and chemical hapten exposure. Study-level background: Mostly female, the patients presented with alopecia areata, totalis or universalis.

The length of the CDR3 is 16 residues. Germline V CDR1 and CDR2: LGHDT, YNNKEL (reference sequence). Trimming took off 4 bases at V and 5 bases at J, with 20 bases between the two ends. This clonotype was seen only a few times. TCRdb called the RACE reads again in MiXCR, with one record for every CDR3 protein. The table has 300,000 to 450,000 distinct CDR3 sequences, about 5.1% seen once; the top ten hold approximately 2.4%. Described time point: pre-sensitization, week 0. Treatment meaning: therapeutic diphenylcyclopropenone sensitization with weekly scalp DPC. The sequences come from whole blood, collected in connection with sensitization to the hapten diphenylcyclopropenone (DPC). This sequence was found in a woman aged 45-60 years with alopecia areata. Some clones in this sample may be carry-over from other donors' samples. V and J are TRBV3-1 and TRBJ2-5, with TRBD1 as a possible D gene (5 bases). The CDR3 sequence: CASSPSRTSTGETQYF. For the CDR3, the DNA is TGTGCCAGCAGCCCCTCCCGGACATCAACTGGGGAGACCCAGTACTTC.